This T cell receptor beta chain comes out of a study of cytomegalovirus exposure and HLA in healthy donors. Across the study: From some 180 million T cells, an earlier analysis saw 120 million or so unique TCR beta sequences.

About this clone: Antigen unknown.

Points from the study as a whole: What a later analysis reportedly showed was that an Asian-associated ancestry cluster had fewer N-insertions than the 666-donor mean. The authors listed 180 or so TCR beta chains as cytomegalovirus-associated.

PCR involved 60 Vbeta and 13 Jbeta primers. The assay was immunoSEQ multiplex PCR, and TCRdb's table has in-frame clones only and misses some. The table shows about 95,000 clones, with around four fifths occurring only once. The junction had 5 bases not matched to a gene; V was cut back by 2 bases and J by 4 bases. The CDR3 loop spans 14 amino acids. CDR1 and CDR2 (germline): MNHNY, SVGAGI (reference sequence). The sample consisted of PBMCs. This clonotype originated in a woman in her 40s in good health and CMV-seropositive. V gene TRBV6-6 combines with J gene TRBJ2-7, with TRBD1 matching over 7 bases. As DNA, the CDR3 is TGTGCCAGCAGTTACGGGACAGAGGATTACGAGCAGTACTTC. Translated, it gives CASSYGTEDYEQYF.